This T cell receptor (beta chain) was identified during a study of blood T cells in healthy people across ages. Findings and limits, study-wide: Greater diversity and more naive CD4+ cells were seen in long-lived donors than in aged donors. Donor CMV infection status was unknown, possibly confounding age-related changes in expanded clonotypes.

A sample-barcoded 5' primer and a J-beta primer mix were used in a second PCR of about 7 to 12 cycles. Through a template-switch adaptor with 12 random nucleotides, each cDNA molecule received a tag. CDR3-containing paired-end reads numbering at least 2.5 million came from each sample. In TCRdb, the 5' RACE reads were re-called with MiXCR into one record per CDR3 protein. Of 540,000 or so distinct CDR3 sequences in the sample, 47% were seen once. Remarks on this clonotype: The antigen is unknown.

Between the trimmed V and J ends, which lost 2 bases and 0 bases, there was a span of 10 bases. The CDR3 runs to 14 residues. Germline lookup yields CDR1 SQVTM and CDR2 ANQGSEA. The TCR comes from a man at least 80 years old in good health. Sequences were obtained from blood. The chain uses TRBV29-1 and TRBJ1-1; the D is unclear. This CDR3 reads CSVEPRSMNTEAFF. The CDR3, as DNA: TGCAGCGTTGAACCCCGATCCATGAACACTGAAGCTTTCTTT.